The sequence of this T cell receptor beta chain was determined in a study of PD-1 blockade in classical Hodgkin lymphoma. Study overall: A 3 mg/kg intravenous dose of nivolumab was received by patients every 2 weeks.

Patients all relapsed after autologous stem cell transplantation, and there was variation in brentuximab vedotin exposure. This clone was observed a few times. Germline V gene sequence: CDR1 SNHLY, CDR2 FYNNEI. Trimming at V came to 6 bases and at J to 3 bases, leaving 2 bases not matched to a gene. The CDR3 has 15 amino acids. The protocol was immunoSEQ multiplex PCR, while the TCRdb copy is restricted to in-frame clones and leaves out a portion. The sample contains 72,000 or so clones, about 92% of which appear only once. The clonotype originates from a human donor with classical Hodgkin lymphoma. The V and J genes are TRBV2 and TRBJ2-2; the match to TRBD2 covers 12 bases. Material: peripheral blood mononuclear cells (PBMCs), obtained at baseline. CDR3 nucleotides: TGTGCCAGCAGGAGGACTAGCGGGGACACCGGGGAGCTGTTTTTT. Its protein product is CASRRTSGDTGELFF.